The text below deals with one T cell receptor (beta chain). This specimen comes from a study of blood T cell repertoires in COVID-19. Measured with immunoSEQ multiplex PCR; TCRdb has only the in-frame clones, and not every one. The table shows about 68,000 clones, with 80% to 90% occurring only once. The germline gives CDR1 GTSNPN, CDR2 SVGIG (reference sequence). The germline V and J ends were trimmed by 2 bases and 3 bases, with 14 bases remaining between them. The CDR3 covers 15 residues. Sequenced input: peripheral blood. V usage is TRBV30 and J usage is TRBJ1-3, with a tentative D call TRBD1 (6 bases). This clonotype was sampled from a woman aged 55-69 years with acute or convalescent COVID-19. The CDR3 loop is CAWSSQGKFGNTIYF. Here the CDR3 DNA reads TGTGCCTGGAGTAGTCAGGGGAAATTTGGAAACACCATATATTTT.